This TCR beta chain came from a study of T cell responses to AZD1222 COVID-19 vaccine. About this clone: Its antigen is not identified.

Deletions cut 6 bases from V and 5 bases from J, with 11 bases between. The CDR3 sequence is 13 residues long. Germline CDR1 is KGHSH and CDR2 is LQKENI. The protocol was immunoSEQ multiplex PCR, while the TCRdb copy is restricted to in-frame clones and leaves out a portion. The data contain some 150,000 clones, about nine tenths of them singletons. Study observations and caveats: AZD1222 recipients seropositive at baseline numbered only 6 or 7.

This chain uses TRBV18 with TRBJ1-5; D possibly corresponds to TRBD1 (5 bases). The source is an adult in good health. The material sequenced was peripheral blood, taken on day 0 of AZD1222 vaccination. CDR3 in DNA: TGTGCCAGCTCTCCCGGGGCCGATCAGCCCCAGCATTTT. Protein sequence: CASSPGADQPQHF.